Each of the 2 T cell receptor delta chains below was sequenced from the same sample in a study of γδ T cells in repeated Plasmodium falciparum infection. TCRdb re-called clones from the multiplex PCR reads using CATT. The data contain around 57,000 delta-chain clones, approximately 1.7% of them singletons. Gammadelta T cells were flow-sorted from PBMC into Vgamma9/Vdelta2+ and Vdelta2-negative populations for bulk analysis. Source material: gamma-delta T cells from blood. These receptors all stem from a pool of human donors (malaria-infected and uninfected, not separated).

By frequency in the sample, this clone is medium-sized. Additional DNA sequences in this sample encode the identical CDR3. The chain employs TRDV1 and TRDJ4; 10 positions match TRDD3. Germline V gives CDR1 TSWWSYY, CDR2 QGS. The trim removed 2 bases at V and 0 bases at J, leaving 18 bases unmatched. The CDR3 totals 20 residues. CDR3: CALGECYQLGDPRNTRPLIF. CDR3 in DNA: TGTGCTCTTGGGGAATGCTACCAACTGGGGGATCCAAGAAATACCAGACCCCTGATCTTT.

A word on this clone: A far larger clone is just one base off, so this is likely a read error. In the same sample, other DNA sequences code for this CDR3. The chain carries TRDV3 and TRDJ1, with 9 nucleotides matching TRDD3. This CDR3 contains 19 residues. Germline CDR1 reads TVYSNPD; CDR2 reads GDNSRS (reference sequence). The CDR3: CALSGYWGDTTPYADKLIF. DNA for the CDR3: TGTGCCCTTAGCGGGTACTGGGGGGATACCACGCCCTACGCCGATAAACTCATCTTT.